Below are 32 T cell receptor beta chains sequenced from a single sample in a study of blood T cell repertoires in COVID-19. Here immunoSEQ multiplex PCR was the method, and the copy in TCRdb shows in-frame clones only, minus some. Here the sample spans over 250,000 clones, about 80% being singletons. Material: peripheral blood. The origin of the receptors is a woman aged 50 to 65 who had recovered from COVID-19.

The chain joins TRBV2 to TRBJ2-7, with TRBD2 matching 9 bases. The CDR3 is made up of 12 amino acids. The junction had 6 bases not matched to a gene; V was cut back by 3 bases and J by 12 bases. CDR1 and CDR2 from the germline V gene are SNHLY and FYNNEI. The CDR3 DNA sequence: TGTGCCAGCAGTGATTATCGGGGACTAGCGTACTTC. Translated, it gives CASSDYRGLAYF.

Here the CDR3 reads CASNAWTGAGNTIYF. The CDR3 DNA sequence: TGTGCCAGCAACGCGTGGACAGGGGCTGGAAACACCATATATTTT. This chain connects TRBV7-2 to TRBJ1-3; 9 bases map to TRBD1. The CDR3 has 15 residues. The germline V gene encodes CDR1 SGHTA and CDR2 FQGNSA. V shed 7 bases, J shed 2 bases, and the junction held 6 bases outside the gene matches.

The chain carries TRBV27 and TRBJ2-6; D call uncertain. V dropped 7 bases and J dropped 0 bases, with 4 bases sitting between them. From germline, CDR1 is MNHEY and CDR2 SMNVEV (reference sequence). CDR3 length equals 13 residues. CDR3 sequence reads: CASTGSGANVLTF. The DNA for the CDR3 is TGTGCCAGCACAGGCTCTGGGGCCAACGTCCTGACTTTC.

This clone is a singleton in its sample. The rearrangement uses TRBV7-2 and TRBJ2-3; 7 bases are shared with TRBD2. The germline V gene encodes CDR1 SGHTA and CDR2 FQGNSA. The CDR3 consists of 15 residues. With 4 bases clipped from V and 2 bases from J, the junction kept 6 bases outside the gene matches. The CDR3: CASSSPGLFTDTQYF. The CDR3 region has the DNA TGTGCCAGCAGCTCTCCGGGACTATTCACAGATACGCAGTATTTT.

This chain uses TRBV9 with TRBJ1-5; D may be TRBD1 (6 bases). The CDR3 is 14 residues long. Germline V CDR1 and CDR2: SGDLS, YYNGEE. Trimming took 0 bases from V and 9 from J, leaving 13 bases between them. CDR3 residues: CASSVESGDPPQHF. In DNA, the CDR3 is TGTGCCAGCAGCGTAGAGTCAGGGGATCCGCCCCAGCATTTT.

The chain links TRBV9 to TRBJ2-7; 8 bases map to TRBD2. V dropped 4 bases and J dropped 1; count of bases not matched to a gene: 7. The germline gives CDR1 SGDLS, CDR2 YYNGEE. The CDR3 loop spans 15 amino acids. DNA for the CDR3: TGTGCCAGCAGCCGAGCGGGAGACGAATCCTACGAGCAGTACTTC. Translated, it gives CASSRAGDESYEQYF.

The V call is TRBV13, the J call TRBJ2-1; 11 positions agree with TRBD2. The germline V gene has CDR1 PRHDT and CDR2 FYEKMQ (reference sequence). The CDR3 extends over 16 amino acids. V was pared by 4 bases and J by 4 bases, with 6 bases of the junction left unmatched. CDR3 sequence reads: CASSSMTSGVYNEQFF. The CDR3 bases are TGTGCCAGCAGCTCGATGACTAGCGGGGTGTACAATGAGCAGTTCTTC.

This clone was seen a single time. The CDR3 protein is CASSQVRGAGETQYF. The CDR3 DNA sequence: TGTGCCAGCAGCCAAGTTCGGGGGGCCGGAGAGACCCAGTACTTC. The rearrangement uses TRBV14 and TRBJ2-5; D possibly corresponds to TRBD2 (7 bases). Trimming pared 1 base from V and 4 bases from J, leaving 13 bases between. The CDR3 length is 15 residues. The germline V gene encodes CDR1 SGHDN and CDR2 FVKESK.

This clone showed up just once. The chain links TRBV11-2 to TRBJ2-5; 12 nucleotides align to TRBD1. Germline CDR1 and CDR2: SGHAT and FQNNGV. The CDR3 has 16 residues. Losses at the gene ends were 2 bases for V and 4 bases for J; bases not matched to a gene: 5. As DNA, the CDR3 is TGTGCCAGCAGCTTAACCGGGACAGGGGGCGTAGAGACCCAGTACTTC. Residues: CASSLTGTGGVETQYF. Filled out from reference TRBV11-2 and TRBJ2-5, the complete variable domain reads EAGVAQSPRYKIIEKRQSVAFWCNPISGHATLYWYQQILGQGPKLLIQFQNNGVVDDSQLPKDRFSAERLKGVDSTLKIQPAKLEDSAVYLCASSLTGTGGVETQYFGPGTRLLVL.

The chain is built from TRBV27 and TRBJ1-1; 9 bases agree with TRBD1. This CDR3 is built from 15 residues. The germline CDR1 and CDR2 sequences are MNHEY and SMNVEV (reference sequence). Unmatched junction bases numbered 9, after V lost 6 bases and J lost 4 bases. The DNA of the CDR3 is TGTGCCAGCAGGACGATTTGGACAGGGGTCACTGAAGCTTTCTTT. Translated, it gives CASRTIWTGVTEAFF.

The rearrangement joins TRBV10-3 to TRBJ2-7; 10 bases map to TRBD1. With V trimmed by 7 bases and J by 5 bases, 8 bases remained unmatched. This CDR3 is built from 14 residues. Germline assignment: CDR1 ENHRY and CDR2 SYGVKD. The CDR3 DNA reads TGTGCCATCACCCCGGGACAGGGGACCCACGAGCAGTACTTC. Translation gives CAITPGQGTHEQYF.

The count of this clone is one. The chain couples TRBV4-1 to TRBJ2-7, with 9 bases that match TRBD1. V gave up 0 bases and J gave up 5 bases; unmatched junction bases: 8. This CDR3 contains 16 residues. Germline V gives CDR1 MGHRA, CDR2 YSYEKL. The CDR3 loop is CASSQDRGQGPHEQYF. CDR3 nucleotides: TGCGCCAGCAGCCAAGATCGGGGACAGGGACCCCACGAGCAGTACTTC.

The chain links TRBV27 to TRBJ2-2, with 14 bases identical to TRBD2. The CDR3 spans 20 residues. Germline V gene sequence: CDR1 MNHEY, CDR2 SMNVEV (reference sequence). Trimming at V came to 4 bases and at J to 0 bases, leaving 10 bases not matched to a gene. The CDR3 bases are TGTGCCAGCAGTTCGGCCGGGACTAGCGGGAGTTCGTCGAACACCGGGGAGCTGTTTTTT. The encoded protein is CASSSAGTSGSSSNTGELFF.

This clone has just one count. This CDR3 reads CASSLTAGTGELFF. CDR3 nucleotide sequence: TGCGCCAGCAGCTTAACGGCGGGGACCGGGGAGCTGTTTTTT. V gene TRBV5-1 combines with J gene TRBJ2-2; D is perhaps TRBD2 (6 bases). Germline V lookup: CDR1 SGHRS, CDR2 YFSETQ. The CDR3 is made up of 14 amino acids. V lost 2 bases and J 5 bases, leaving 10 bases between the germline ends.

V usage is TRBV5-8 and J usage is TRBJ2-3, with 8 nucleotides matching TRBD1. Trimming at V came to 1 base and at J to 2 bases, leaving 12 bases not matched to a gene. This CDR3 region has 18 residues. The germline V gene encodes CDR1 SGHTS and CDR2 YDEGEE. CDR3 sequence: CASSLLGRTGRPTDTQYF. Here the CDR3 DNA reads TGTGCCAGCAGCTTGCTTGGGCGGACAGGGAGGCCCACAGATACGCAGTATTTT.

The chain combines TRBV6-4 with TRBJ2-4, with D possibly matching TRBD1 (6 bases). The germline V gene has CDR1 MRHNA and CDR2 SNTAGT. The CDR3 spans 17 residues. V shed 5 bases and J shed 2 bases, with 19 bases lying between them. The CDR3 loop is CASSNRTVFNSKNIQYF. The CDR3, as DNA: TGTGCCAGCAGTAACCGGACAGTTTTTAACTCCAAAAACATTCAGTACTTC.

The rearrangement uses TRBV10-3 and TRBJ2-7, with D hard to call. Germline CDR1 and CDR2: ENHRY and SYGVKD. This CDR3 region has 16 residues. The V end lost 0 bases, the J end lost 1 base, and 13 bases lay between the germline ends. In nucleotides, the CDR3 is TGTGCCATCAGTGAGTCCCTAACAGATGATTCCTACGAGCAGTACTTC. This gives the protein CAISESLTDDSYEQYF.

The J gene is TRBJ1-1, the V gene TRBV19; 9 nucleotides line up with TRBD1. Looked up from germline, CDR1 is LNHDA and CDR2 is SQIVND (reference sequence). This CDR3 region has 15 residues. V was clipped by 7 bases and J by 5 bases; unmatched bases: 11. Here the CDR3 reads CASTPGQGRGTEAFF. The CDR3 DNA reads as TGTGCCAGTACCCCGGGACAGGGCCGGGGGACTGAAGCTTTCTTT.

The CDR3 DNA reads as TGTGCCAGCAGCTCATCCTCGGGGGGGCCCACAGATACGCAGTATTTT. Its protein is CASSSSSGGPTDTQYF. This chain connects TRBV13 to TRBJ2-3; 8 bases agree with TRBD2. This CDR3 spans 16 amino acids. The ends lost 4 bases at V and 2 bases at J; junction bases unmatched: 8. From germline, CDR1 is PRHDT and CDR2 FYEKMQ (reference sequence).

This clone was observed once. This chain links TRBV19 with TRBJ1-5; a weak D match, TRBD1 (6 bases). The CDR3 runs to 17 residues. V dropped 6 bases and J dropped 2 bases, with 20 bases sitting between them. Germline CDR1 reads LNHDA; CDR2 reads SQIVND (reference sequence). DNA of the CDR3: TGTGCCAGTAGACGCCCCCGGGGGGGCGAGGGCAATCAGCCCCAGCATTTT. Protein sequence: CASRRPRGGEGNQPQHF. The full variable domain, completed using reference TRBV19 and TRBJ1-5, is DGGITQSPKYLFRKEGQNVTLSCEQNLNHDAMYWYRQDPGQGLRLIYYSQIVNDFQKGDIAEGYSVSREKKESFPLTVTSAQKNPTAFYLCASRRPRGGEGNQPQHFGDGTRLSIL.

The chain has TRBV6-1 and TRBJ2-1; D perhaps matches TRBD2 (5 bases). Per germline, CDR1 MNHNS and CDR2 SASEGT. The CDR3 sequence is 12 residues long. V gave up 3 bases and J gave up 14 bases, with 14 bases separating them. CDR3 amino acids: CASSDYSAAEFF. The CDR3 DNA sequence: TGTGCCAGCAGTGATTATAGCGCTGCTGAGTTCTTC.

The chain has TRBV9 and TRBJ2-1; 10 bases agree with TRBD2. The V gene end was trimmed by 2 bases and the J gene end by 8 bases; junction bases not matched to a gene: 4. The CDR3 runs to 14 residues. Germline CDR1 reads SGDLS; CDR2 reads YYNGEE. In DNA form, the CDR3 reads TGTGCCAGCAGCGTCTCCGGGACTAGCGATGAGCAGTTCTTC. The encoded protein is CASSVSGTSDEQFF.

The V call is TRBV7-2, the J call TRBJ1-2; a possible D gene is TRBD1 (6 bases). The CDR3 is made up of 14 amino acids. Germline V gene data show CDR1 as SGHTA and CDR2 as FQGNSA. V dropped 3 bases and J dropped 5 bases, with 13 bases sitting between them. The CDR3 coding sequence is TGTGCCAGCAGCTTGACAGGTTCGAGGTATGGCTACACCTTC. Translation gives CASSLTGSRYGYTF.

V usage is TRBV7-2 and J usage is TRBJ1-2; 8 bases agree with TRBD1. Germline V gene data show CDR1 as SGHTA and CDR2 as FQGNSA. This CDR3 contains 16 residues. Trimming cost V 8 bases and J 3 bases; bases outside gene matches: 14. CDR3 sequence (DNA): TGTGCCAGCGGAAGAGCCCCCCGGGACAGGTACTATGGCTACACCTTC. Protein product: CASGRAPRDRYYGYTF.

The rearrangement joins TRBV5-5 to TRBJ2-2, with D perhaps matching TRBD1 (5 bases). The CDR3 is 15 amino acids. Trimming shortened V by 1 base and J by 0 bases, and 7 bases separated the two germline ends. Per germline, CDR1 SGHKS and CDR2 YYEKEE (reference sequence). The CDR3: CASSLKGSNTGELFF. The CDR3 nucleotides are TGTGCCAGCAGCTTGAAGGGGTCGAACACCGGGGAGCTGTTTTTT.

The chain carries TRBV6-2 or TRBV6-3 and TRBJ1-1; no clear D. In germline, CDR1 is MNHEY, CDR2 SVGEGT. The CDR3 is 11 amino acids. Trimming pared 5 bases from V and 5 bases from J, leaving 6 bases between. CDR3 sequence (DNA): TGTGCCAGCAGTCACGGTACTGAAGCTTTCTTT. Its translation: CASSHGTEAFF.

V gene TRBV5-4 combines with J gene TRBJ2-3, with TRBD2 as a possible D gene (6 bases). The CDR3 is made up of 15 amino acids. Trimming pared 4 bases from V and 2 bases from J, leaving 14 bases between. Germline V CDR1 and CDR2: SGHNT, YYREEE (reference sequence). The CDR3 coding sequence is TGTGCCAGCAGCCAAAGGGGACTCCACACAGATACGCAGTATTTT. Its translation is CASSQRGLHTDTQYF.

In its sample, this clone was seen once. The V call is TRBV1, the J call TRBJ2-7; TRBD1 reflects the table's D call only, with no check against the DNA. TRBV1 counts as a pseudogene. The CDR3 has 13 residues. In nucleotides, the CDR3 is TGCACCAGCACCGACAGGCCCGAAGAGGAGCAGTACTTC. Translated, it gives CTSTDRPEEEQYF.

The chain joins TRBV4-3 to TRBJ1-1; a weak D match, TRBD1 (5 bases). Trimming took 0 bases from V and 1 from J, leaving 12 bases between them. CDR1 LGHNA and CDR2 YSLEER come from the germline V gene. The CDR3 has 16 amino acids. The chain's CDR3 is CASSQDFGGRNTEAFF. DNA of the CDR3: TGCGCCAGCAGCCAAGATTTCGGGGGGAGGAACACTGAAGCTTTCTTT.

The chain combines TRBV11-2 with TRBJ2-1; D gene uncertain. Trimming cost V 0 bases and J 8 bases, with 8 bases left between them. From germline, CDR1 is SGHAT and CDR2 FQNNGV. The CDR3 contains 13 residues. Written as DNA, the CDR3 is TGTGCCAGCAGCTTAGAACCGTGGCATGAGCAGTTCTTC. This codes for CASSLEPWHEQFF. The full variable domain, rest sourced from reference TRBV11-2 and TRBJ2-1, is EAGVAQSPRYKIIEKRQSVAFWCNPISGHATLYWYQQILGQGPKLLIQFQNNGVVDDSQLPKDRFSAERLKGVDSTLKIQPAKLEDSAVYLCASSLEPWHEQFFGPGTRLTVL.

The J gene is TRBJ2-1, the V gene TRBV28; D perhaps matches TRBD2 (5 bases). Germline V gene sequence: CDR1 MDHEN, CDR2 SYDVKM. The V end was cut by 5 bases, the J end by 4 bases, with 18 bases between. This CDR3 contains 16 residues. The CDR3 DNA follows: TGTGCCAGCAGTCCCCCCGGAGGAGAAAGGTACAATGAGCAGTTCTTC. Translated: CASSPPGGERYNEQFF.

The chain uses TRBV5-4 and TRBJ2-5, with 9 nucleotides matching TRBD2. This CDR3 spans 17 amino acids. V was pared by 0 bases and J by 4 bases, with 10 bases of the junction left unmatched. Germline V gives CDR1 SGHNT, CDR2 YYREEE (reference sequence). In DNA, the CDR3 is TGTGCCAGCAGCTTGGGGCCCGTAGCGGGAGAGGGAGAGACCCAGTACTTC. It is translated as CASSLGPVAGEGETQYF.